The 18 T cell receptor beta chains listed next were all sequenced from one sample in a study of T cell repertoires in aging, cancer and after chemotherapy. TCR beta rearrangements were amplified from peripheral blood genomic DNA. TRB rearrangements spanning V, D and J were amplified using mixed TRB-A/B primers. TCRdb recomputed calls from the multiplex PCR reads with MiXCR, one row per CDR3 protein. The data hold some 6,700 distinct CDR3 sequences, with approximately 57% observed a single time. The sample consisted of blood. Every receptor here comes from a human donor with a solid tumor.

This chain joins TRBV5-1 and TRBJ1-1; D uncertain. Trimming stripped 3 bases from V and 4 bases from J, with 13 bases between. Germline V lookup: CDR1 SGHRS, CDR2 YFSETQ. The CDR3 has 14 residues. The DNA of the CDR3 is TGCGCCAGCAGCTCTCACGCCTCGGGCACTGAAGCTTTCTTT. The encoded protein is CASSSHASGTEAFF.

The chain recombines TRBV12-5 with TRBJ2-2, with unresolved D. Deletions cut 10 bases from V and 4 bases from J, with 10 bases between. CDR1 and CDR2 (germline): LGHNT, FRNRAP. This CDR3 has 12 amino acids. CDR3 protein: CATLTPTGELFF. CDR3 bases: TGTGCTACCCTAACTCCCACCGGGGAGCTGTTTTTT.

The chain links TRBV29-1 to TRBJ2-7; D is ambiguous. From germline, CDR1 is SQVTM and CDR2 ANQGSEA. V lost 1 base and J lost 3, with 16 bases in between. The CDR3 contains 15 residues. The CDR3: CSVEVDEEVSYEQYF. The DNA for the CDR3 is TGCAGCGTTGAAGTGGATGAGGAAGTGAGCTACGAGCAGTACTTC.

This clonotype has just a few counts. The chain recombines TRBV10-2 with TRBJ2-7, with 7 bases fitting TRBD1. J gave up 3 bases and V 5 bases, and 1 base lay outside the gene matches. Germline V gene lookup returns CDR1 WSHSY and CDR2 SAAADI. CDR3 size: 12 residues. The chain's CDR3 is CASSWDSYEQYF. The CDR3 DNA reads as TGCGCCAGCAGTTGGGACAGCTACGAGCAGTACTTC.

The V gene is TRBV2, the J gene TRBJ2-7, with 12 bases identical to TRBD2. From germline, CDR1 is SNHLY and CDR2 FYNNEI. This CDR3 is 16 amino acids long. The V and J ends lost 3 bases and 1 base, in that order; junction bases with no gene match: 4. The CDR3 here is CASSDSLAGGSYEQYF. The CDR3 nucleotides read TGTGCCAGCAGTGACTCACTAGCGGGAGGTTCCTACGAGCAGTACTTC.

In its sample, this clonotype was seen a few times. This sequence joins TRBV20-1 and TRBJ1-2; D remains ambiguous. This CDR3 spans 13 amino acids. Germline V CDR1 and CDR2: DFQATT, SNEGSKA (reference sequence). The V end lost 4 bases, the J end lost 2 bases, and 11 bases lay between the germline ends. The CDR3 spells CSAKGSANYGYTF. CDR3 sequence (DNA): TGCAGTGCTAAGGGTAGCGCCAACTATGGCTACACCTTC.

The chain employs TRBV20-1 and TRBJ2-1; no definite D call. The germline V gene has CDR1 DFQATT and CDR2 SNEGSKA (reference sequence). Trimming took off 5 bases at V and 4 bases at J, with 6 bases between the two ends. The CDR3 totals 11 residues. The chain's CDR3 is CSAPGYNEQFF. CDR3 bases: TGCAGTGCTCCAGGATACAATGAGCAGTTCTTC.

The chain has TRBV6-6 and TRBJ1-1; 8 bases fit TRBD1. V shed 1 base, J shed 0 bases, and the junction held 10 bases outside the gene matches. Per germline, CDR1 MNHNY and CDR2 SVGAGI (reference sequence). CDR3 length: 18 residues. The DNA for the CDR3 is TGTGCCAGCAGTTACTACGAGACAGGGGTGATCATGAACACTGAAGCTTTCTTT. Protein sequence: CASSYYETGVIMNTEAFF.

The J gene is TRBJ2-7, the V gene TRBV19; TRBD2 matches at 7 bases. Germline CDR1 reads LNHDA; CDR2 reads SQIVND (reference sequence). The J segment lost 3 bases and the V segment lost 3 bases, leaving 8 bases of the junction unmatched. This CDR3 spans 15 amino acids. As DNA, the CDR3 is TGTGCCAGTAGTATGCTCGGCGGGAGCAGCTACGAGCAGTACTTC. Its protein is CASSMLGGSSYEQYF.

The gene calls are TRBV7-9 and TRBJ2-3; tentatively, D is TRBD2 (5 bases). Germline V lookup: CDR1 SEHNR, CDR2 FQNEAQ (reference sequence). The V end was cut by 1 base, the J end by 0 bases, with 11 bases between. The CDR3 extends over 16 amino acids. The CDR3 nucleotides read TGTGCCAGCAGCTTAGGACTAACAACTAGCACAGATACGCAGTATTTT. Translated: CASSLGLTTSTDTQYF.

This CDR3 reads CASSDRATNTGELFF. The CDR3, as DNA: TGCGCCAGCAGCGACAGGGCCACGAACACCGGGGAGCTGTTTTTT. The chain links TRBV10-1 to TRBJ2-2; the match to TRBD1 covers 7 bases. This CDR3 spans 15 amino acids. CDR1 WNHNN and CDR2 SYGVQD come from the germline V gene (reference sequence). Losses at the gene ends were 6 bases for V and 0 bases for J; bases not matched to a gene: 4.

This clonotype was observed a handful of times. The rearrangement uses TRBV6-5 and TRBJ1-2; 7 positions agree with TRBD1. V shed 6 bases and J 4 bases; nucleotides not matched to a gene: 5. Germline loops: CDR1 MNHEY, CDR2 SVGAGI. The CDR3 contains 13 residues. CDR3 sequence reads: CASSSGQPYGYTF. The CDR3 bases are TGTGCCAGCAGCTCGGGACAGCCCTATGGCTACACCTTC.

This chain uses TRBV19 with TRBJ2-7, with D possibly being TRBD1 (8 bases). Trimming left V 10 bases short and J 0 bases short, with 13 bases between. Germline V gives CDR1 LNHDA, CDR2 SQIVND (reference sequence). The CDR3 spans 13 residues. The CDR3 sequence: CATTGGASYEQYF. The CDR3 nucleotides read TGTGCCACCACAGGGGGGGCCTCCTACGAGCAGTACTTC.

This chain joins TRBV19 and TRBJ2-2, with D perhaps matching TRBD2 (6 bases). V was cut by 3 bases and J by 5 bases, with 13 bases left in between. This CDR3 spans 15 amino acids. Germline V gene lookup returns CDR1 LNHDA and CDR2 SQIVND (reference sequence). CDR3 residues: CASSMVAGRTGELFF. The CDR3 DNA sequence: TGTGCCAGTAGTATGGTGGCAGGGAGGACCGGGGAGCTGTTTTTT.

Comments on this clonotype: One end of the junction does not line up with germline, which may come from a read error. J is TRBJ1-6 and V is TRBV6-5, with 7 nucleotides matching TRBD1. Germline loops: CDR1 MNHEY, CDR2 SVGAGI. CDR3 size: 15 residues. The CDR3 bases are TGTGCCAGCCAGTCTCCAACACAGGGGAATTCACCCTTCCACTTT. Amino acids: CASQSPTQGNSPFHF.

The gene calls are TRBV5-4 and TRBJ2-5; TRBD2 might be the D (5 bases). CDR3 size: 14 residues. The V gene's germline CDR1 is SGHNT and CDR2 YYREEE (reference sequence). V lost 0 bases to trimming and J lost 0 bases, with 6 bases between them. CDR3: CASSLERYQETQYF. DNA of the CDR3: TGTGCCAGCAGCTTGGAGCGGTACCAAGAGACCCAGTACTTC. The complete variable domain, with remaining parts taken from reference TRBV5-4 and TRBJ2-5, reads ETGVTQSPTHLIKTRGQQVTLRCSSQSGHNTVSWYQQALGQGPQFIFQYYREEENGRGNFPPRFSGLQFPNYSSELNVNALELDDSALYLCASSLERYQETQYFGPGTRLLVL.

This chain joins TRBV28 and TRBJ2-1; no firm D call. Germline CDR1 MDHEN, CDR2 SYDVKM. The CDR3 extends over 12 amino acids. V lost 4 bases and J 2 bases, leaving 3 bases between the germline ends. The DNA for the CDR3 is TGTGCCAGCAGTTCAACCTACAATGAGCAGTTCTTC. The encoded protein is CASSSTYNEQFF.

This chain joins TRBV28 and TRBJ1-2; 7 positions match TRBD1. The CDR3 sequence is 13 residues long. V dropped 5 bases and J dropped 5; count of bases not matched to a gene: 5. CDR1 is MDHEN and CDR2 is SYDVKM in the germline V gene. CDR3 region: CASSGDRGYGYTF. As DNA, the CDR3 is TGTGCCAGCAGTGGGGACAGAGGATATGGCTACACCTTC.